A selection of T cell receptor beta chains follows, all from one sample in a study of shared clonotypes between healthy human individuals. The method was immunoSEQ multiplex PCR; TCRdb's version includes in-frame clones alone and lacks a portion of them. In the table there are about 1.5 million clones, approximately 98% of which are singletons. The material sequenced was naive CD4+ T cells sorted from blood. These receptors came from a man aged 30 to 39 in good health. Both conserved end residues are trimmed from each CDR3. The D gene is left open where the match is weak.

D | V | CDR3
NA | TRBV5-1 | ASSSREETQY
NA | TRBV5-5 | ASSKTSQETQY
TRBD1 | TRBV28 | ASSLFGTGFTGELF
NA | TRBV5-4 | ASSLDGTEAF
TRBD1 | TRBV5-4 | ASSFNNRGITEAF
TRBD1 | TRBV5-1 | ASSFPGQGSGELF
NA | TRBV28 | ASRFRGWDIQY
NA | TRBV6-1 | ASSADRFNTEAF
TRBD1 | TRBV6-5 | ASGRQGDMEAF
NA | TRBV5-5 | ASSLVQGRGQPQH
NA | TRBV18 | ASSPYPARRTDTQY
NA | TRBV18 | ASSPGVAYDTEAF
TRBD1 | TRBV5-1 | ASSAGTGTITNEKLF
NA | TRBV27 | ASSPGSYEQY
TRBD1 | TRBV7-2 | ASSSNRGRAHEQY
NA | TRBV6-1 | ASSEPRNSNQPQH
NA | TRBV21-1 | ASSKPDGLAGGIGTDTQY
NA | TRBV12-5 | ASGTGKRSSYNEQF
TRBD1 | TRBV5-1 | ASSPATGRLTYEQY
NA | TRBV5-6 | ASKRSLTGFETQY
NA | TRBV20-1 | SARVEKQF
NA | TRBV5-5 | ASSLPDNEQF
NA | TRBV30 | AWSWSGGDNEQF
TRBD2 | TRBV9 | ASSYSGTSNYEQY
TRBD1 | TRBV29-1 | SVRGTGYGYT
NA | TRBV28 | ASRVLGLSKTEAF
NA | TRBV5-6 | ASGGRPYEQY
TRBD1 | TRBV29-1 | SVRQGAYEQY
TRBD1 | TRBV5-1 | ASRGTRQGESGELF
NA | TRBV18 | ASSTGYEQY